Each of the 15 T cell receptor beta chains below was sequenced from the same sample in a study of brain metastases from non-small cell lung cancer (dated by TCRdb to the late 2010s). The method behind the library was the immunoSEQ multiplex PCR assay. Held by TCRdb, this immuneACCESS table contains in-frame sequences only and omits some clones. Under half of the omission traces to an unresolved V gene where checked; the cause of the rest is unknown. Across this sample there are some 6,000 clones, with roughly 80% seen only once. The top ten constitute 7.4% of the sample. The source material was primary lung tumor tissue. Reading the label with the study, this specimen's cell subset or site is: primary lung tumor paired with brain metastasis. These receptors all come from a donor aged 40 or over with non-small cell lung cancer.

The CDR3, as DNA: TGTGCCAGTATTGACTTCCAGGGGAGCAATCAGCCCCAGCATTTT. Amino acid sequence: CASIDFQGSNQPQHF. This chain links TRBV19 with TRBJ1-5, with D perhaps matching TRBD1 (6 bases). Germline CDR1 LNHDA, CDR2 SQIVND (reference sequence). With 7 bases removed from V and 1 base from J, the gap between germline ends came to 14 bases. The CDR3 length is 15 residues. The full variable domain, with the rest looked up from reference TRBV19 and TRBJ1-5, is DGGITQSPKYLFRKEGQNVTLSCEQNLNHDAMYWYRQDPGQGLRLIYYSQIVNDFQKGDIAEGYSVSREKKESFPLTVTSAQKNPTAFYLCASIDFQGSNQPQHFGDGTRLSIL.

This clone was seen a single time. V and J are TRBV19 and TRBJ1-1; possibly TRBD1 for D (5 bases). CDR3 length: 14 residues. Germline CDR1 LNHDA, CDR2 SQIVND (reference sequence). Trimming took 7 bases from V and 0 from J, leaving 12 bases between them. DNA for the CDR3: TGTGCCAGTACCCCAGGGATCATGAACACTGAAGCTTTCTTT. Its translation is CASTPGIMNTEAFF.

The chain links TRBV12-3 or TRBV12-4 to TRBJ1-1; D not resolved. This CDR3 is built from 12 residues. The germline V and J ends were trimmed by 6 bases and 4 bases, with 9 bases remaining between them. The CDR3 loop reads CASRSLVTEAFF. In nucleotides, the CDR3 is TGTGCCAGCAGGTCGTTGGTCACTGAAGCTTTCTTT.

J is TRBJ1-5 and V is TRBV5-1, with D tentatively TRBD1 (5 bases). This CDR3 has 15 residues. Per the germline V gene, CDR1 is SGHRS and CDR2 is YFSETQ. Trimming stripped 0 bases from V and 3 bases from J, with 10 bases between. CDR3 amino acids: CASSLAGVNNQPQHF. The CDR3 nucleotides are TGCGCCAGCAGCTTGGCGGGGGTTAACAATCAGCCCCAGCATTTT.

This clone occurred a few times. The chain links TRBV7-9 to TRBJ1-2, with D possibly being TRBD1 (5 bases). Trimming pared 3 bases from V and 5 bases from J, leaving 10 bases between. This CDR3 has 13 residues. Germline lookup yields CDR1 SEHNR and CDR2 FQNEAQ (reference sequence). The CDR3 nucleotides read TGTGCCAGCAGCTTGTACGGACAATATGGCTACACCTTC. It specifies CASSLYGQYGYTF.

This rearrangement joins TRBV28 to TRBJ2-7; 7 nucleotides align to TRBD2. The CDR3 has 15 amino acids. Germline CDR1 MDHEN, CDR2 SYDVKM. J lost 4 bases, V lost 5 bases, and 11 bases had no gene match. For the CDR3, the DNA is TGTGCCAGCAGTGCGGTTAGCGGGTATCTATACGAGCAGTACTTC. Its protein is CASSAVSGYLYEQYF.

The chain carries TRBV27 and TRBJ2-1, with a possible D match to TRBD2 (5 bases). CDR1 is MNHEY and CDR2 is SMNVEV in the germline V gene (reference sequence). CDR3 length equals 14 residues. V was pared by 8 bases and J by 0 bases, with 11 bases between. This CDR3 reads CASGEEGSYNEQFF. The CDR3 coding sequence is TGTGCCAGCGGGGAAGAGGGCTCCTACAATGAGCAGTTCTTC.

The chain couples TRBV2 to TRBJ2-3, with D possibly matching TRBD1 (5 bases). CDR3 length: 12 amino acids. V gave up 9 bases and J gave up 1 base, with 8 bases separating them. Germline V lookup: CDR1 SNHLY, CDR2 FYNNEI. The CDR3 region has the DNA TGTGCCAGGGACAAAGGCACAGATACGCAGTATTTT. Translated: CARDKGTDTQYF.

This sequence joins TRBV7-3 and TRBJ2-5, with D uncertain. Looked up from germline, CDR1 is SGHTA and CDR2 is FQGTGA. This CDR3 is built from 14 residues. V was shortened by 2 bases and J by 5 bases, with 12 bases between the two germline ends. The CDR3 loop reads CASSLLGRGETQYF. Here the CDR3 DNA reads TGTGCCAGCAGCTTATTAGGGCGTGGTGAGACCCAGTACTTC.

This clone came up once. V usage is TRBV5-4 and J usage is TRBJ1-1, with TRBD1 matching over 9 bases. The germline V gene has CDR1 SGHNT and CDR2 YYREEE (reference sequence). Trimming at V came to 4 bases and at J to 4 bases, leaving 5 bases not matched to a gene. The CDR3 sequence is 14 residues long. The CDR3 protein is CASSVDRGITEAFF. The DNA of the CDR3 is TGTGCCAGCAGCGTAGACAGGGGGATCACTGAAGCTTTCTTT.

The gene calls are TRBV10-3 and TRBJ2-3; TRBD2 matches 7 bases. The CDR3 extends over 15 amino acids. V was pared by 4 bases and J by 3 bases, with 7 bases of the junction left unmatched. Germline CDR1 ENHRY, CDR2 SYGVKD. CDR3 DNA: TGTGCCATCAGTGGCGGGGACGGGGGGACAGATACGCAGTATTTT. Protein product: CAISGGDGGTDTQYF.

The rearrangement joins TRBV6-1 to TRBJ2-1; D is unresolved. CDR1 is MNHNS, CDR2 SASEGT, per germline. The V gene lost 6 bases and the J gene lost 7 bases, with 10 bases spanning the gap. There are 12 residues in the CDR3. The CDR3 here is CASRIKSNEQFF. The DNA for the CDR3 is TGTGCCAGCAGGATAAAAAGTAATGAGCAGTTCTTC.

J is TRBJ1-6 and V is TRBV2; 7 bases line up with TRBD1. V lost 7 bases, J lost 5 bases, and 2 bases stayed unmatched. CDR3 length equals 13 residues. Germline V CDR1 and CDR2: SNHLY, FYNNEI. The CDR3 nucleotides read TGTGCCAGCACCGGGACAGATAATTCACCCCTCCACTTT. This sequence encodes CASTGTDNSPLHF.

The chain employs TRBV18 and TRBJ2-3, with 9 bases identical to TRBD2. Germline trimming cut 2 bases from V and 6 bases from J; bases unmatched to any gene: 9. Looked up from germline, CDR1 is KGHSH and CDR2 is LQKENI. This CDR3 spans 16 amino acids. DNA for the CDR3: TGTGCCAGCTCACCATCTAGCGGGAACCTAAGGGATACGCAGTATTTT. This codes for CASSPSSGNLRDTQYF.

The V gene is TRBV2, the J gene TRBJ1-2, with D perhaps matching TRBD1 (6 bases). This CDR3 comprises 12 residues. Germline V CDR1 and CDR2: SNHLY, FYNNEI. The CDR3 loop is CATGTLNYGYTF. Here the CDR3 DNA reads TGTGCAACCGGGACACTTAACTATGGCTACACCTTC.